The 27 T cell receptor beta chains given below trace back to one sample, sequenced in a study of identical twins. Using its own MiXCR run on the 5' RACE reads, TCRdb lists one record per CDR3 protein. The table records 700,000 or so distinct CDR3 sequences, around 20% of them present only once. Another study also made use of these data, one on T cells expressing NK-cell markers.

Specimen: PBMCs. These receptors were obtained from a woman aged 18 to 35 in good health.

This clonotype was observed a handful of times. The rearrangement joins TRBV7-2 to TRBJ2-4; 11 bases match TRBD2. Germline V CDR1 and CDR2: SGHTA, FQGNSA. This CDR3 region has 14 residues. The ends lost 5 bases at V and 7 bases at J; junction bases unmatched: 4. CDR3 in amino acids: CASSLLAGGNIQYF. Here the CDR3 DNA reads TGTGCCAGCAGCCTTCTAGCGGGGGGTAACATTCAGTACTTC.

This clonotype was seen many times. The chain uses TRBV20-1 and TRBJ1-5, with D tentatively TRBD1 (5 bases). Looked up from germline, CDR1 is DFQATT and CDR2 is SNEGSKA (reference sequence). This CDR3 has 15 residues. V dropped 1 base and J dropped 4 bases, with 14 bases sitting between them. The DNA for the CDR3 is TGCAGTGCTAGAGGGGGAGCCGGGGGAAATCAGCCCCAGCATTTT. Translated: CSARGGAGGNQPQHF.

This clonotype was seen a handful of times. CDR3 amino acids: CASSVGGQGSNEQYF. The CDR3 bases are TGTGCCAGCAGCGTGGGGGGACAGGGCAGTAACGAGCAGTACTTC. The rearrangement uses TRBV9 and TRBJ2-7, with 9 positions matching TRBD1. With V trimmed by 2 bases and J by 5 bases, 8 bases remained unmatched. Germline CDR1 and CDR2: SGDLS and YYNGEE. This CDR3 has 15 residues.

This clonotype was picked up a small number of times. This CDR3 is CAIRPGQISGANVLTF. CDR3 DNA sequence: TGTGCCATCAGGCCGGGACAGATCTCTGGGGCCAACGTCCTGACTTTC. V is TRBV10-3 and J is TRBJ2-6; TRBD1 matches 7 bases. In germline, CDR1 is ENHRY, CDR2 SYGVKD. There are 16 residues in the CDR3. The trim removed 6 bases at V and 0 bases at J, leaving 5 bases unmatched.

V gene TRBV5-1 combines with J gene TRBJ2-1; TRBD2 aligns across 10 bases. The CDR3 has 15 residues. CDR1 is SGHRS, CDR2 YFSETQ, per germline. V lost 4 bases and J lost 4; bases outside the gene matches: 5. The CDR3 here is CASSTGLAAYNEQFF. In DNA form, the CDR3 reads TGCGCCAGCAGCACTGGACTAGCGGCATACAATGAGCAGTTCTTC.

Only a few counts were recorded for this clonotype. The chain couples TRBV6-5 to TRBJ2-6; a possible D gene is TRBD2 (6 bases). The V and J ends lost 3 bases and 2 bases respectively, with 14 bases between them. Germline V gene lookup returns CDR1 MNHEY and CDR2 SVGAGI. The CDR3 runs 17 residues. CDR3 amino acids: CASSYGGSGPGANVLTF. The CDR3 coding sequence is TGTGCCAGCAGTTATGGGGGGAGTGGCCCTGGGGCCAACGTCCTGACTTTC.

This clonotype occurred many times. The chain couples TRBV20-1 to TRBJ2-1, with 8 bases identical to TRBD2. The CDR3 is made up of 13 amino acids. J was trimmed by 9 bases and V by 3 bases; bases with no gene match: 7. Germline V gene lookup returns CDR1 DFQATT and CDR2 SNEGSKA (reference sequence). CDR3 region: CSARTSAGGEQFF. CDR3 sequence (DNA): TGCAGTGCTAGGACTAGCGCCGGTGGTGAGCAGTTCTTC.

The chain employs TRBV10-1 and TRBJ2-1, with TRBD1 identical over 7 bases. V lost 6 bases and J lost 6; bases outside the gene matches: 11. CDR3 length equals 15 residues. Germline V lookup: CDR1 WNHNN, CDR2 SYGVQD (reference sequence). The CDR3 loop reads CASSPRQGRVNEQFF. DNA of the CDR3: TGCGCCAGCAGCCCTAGACAGGGTCGTGTCAATGAGCAGTTCTTC.

This clonotype was picked up a small number of times. CDR3 region: CASSGKRNTGELFF. CDR3 nucleotide sequence: TGTGCCAGCAGCGGCAAACGGAACACCGGGGAGCTGTTTTTT. The gene calls are TRBV7-3 and TRBJ2-2; D gene ambiguous. Trimming took off 5 bases at V and 1 base at J, with 8 bases between the two ends. Germline CDR1 SGHTA, CDR2 FQGTGA. This CDR3 is built from 14 residues.

V usage is TRBV10-1 and J usage is TRBJ2-7, with D tentatively TRBD2 (6 bases). CDR1 is WNHNN and CDR2 is SYGVQD in the germline V gene (reference sequence). V was cut by 4 bases and J by 2 bases, with 24 bases left in between. This CDR3 contains 18 residues. CDR3 sequence reads: CASSAGVIESAGTYEQYF. The CDR3 region has the DNA TGCGCCAGCAGTGCGGGGGTTATCGAGTCGGCGGGGACCTACGAGCAGTACTTC.

This clonotype was counted many times. The junction differs from germline at one of its ends, possibly a read error. The chain combines TRBV5-1 with TRBJ2-5, with a tentative D call TRBD2 (5 bases). The germline gives CDR1 SGHRS, CDR2 YFSETQ. This CDR3 contains 13 residues. The CDR3 nucleotides read TGTGCCAGCAGCTTAGCGTTTCAAGAGACCCAGTACTTC. Residues: CASSLAFQETQYF.

In its sample, this clonotype was seen a few times. V and J are TRBV20-1 and TRBJ1-2; the D is unclear. Germline V gene lookup returns CDR1 DFQATT and CDR2 SNEGSKA (reference sequence). This CDR3 has 11 residues. V was shortened by 6 bases and J by 3 bases, with 8 bases between the two germline ends. In DNA form, the CDR3 reads TGCAGTGCCGGCGTTGACTATGGCTACACCTTC. Translated: CSAGVDYGYTF.

This chain connects TRBV6-6 to TRBJ1-1, with 7 bases that match TRBD1. With V trimmed by 7 bases and J by 2 bases, 1 base remained unmatched. The V gene's germline CDR1 is MNHNY and CDR2 SVGAGI (reference sequence). This CDR3 spans 12 amino acids. The CDR3 bases are TGTGCCAGCAACAGGGGAAACACTGAAGCTTTCTTT. Its protein is CASNRGNTEAFF.

This clonotype was observed at least ten times. The chain links TRBV4-3 to TRBJ2-3; D may be TRBD1 (5 bases). The length of the CDR3 is 14 residues. Germline V CDR1 and CDR2: LGHNA, YSLEER. Deletions cut 1 base from V and 4 bases from J, with 9 bases between. The CDR3 here is CASSQVDRPDTQYF. The CDR3 coding sequence is TGCGCCAGCAGCCAAGTTGACAGACCAGATACGCAGTATTTT.

This chain links TRBV27 with TRBJ2-1; 8 bases align to TRBD2. The CDR3 contains 17 residues. Germline V gives CDR1 MNHEY, CDR2 SMNVEV (reference sequence). V dropped 6 bases and J dropped 4; count of bases not matched to a gene: 14. The chain's CDR3 is CASSPGPTSALYNEQFF. CDR3 DNA sequence: TGTGCCAGCAGCCCGGGCCCGACTAGCGCGTTATACAATGAGCAGTTCTTC.

The chain employs TRBV12-3 or TRBV12-4 and TRBJ2-1; 11 bases are a match to TRBD2. V gave up 8 bases and J gave up 5 bases; unmatched junction bases: 8. The CDR3 runs 15 residues. CDR3: CASASPGLADNEQFF. The CDR3 coding sequence is TGTGCCAGCGCCTCCCCGGGACTAGCGGACAATGAGCAGTTCTTC.

This clonotype was picked up a small number of times. The chain employs TRBV20-1 and TRBJ1-5; D remains ambiguous. Trimming pared 3 bases from V and 0 bases from J, leaving 12 bases between. Germline V gene sequence: CDR1 DFQATT, CDR2 SNEGSKA (reference sequence). This CDR3 has 15 amino acids. CDR3 bases: TGCAGTGCTAGCCGTTCCGCAGCTAGCAATCAGCCCCAGCATTTT. Amino acid sequence: CSASRSAASNQPQHF.

This clonotype occurred many times. V gene TRBV12-3 or TRBV12-4 combines with J gene TRBJ1-5; TRBD1 matches at 8 bases. There are 16 residues in the CDR3. V shed 6 bases, J shed 5 bases, and the junction held 12 bases outside the gene matches. This chain's CDR3 is CASRLDRGGKYQPQHF. CDR3 coding DNA: TGTGCCAGCAGGCTCGACAGGGGAGGTAAATATCAGCCCCAGCATTTT.

J is TRBJ2-5 and V is TRBV5-6, with a weak D call TRBD2 (5 bases). From germline, CDR1 is SGHDT and CDR2 YYEEEE. V lost 3 bases and J 9 bases, leaving 12 bases between the germline ends. This CDR3 region has 12 residues. CDR3 DNA sequence: TGTGCCAGCAGCTCCACCGTGGAGGCCCAGTACTTC. Residues: CASSSTVEAQYF.

This chain joins TRBV5-1 and TRBJ2-3; D unresolved. The CDR3 extends over 17 amino acids. In germline, CDR1 is SGHRS, CDR2 YFSETQ. V was clipped by 0 bases and J by 0 bases, with 14 bases between them. As DNA, the CDR3 is TGCGCCAGCAGCTTGGCCACCACCAGGAGCAGCACAGATACGCAGTATTTT. Encoded protein: CASSLATTRSSTDTQYF. Full variable domain (outside the CDR3, taken from reference TRBV5-1 and TRBJ2-3): KAGVTQTPRYLIKTRGQQVTLSCSPISGHRSVSWYQQTPGQGLQFLFEYFSETQRNKGNFPGRFSGRQFSNSRSEMNVSTLELGDSALYLCASSLATTRSSTDTQYFGPGTRLTVL.

In its sample, this clonotype was seen a few times. CDR3 sequence: CSARRQSTDTQYF. The DNA for the CDR3 is TGCAGTGCTAGGAGGCAGAGCACAGATACGCAGTATTTT. The chain couples TRBV20-1 to TRBJ2-3, with unresolved D. Deletions cut 3 bases from V and 0 bases from J, with 7 bases between. The CDR3 extends over 13 amino acids. From germline, CDR1 is DFQATT and CDR2 SNEGSKA (reference sequence).

The rearrangement links TRBV3-1 to TRBJ2-2; D is undetermined. The germline V gene has CDR1 LGHDT and CDR2 YNNKEL (reference sequence). V lost 1 base, J lost 7 bases, and 16 bases lay in between. This CDR3 is 16 amino acids long. CDR3 nucleotides: TGTGCCAGCAGCCAAGTGGAGAGGAAGGGTGACGGGGAGCTGTTTTTT. Its protein product is CASSQVERKGDGELFF.

The chain employs TRBV9 and TRBJ2-3, with 9 bases matching TRBD2. This CDR3 spans 16 amino acids. CDR1 and CDR2 (germline): SGDLS, YYNGEE. The junction had 7 bases not matched to a gene; V was cut back by 0 bases and J by 5 bases. The CDR3 coding sequence is TGTGCCAGCAGCGTAGCTCCGGGACTAGCAGGAGATACGCAGTATTTT. Translated, it gives CASSVAPGLAGDTQYF.

There are a few counts of this clonotype. This chain joins TRBV12-3 or TRBV12-4 and TRBJ1-2; D is unclear. V shed 2 bases and J shed 6 bases, with 13 bases lying between them. CDR3 size: 14 residues. CDR3: CASSLPTEAHGYTF. DNA of the CDR3: TGTGCCAGCAGTTTACCCACAGAAGCCCATGGCTACACCTTC.

The chain uses TRBV27 and TRBJ2-7; D is ambiguous. Germline CDR1 reads MNHEY; CDR2 reads SMNVEV (reference sequence). Trimming left V 10 bases short and J 0 bases short, with 13 bases between. This CDR3 has 13 amino acids. The CDR3 nucleotides are TGTGCCACCCGCGGTGAAAGCTCCTACGAGCAGTACTTC. Its translation is CATRGESSYEQYF.

This clonotype was recorded many times. The chain combines TRBV20-1 with TRBJ2-7, with 9 bases matching TRBD1. The V gene's germline CDR1 is DFQATT and CDR2 SNEGSKA (reference sequence). Unmatched junction bases numbered 8, after V lost 3 bases and J lost 5 bases. The length of the CDR3 is 14 residues. CDR3 nucleotide sequence: TGCAGTGCTAGGCGGGGACAGGGTGGTAACGAGCAGTACTTC. Translation: CSARRGQGGNEQYF.

This clonotype was detected only a few times. The V call is TRBV7-6, the J call TRBJ2-1; 7 positions match TRBD1. After removal of 1 base from V and 5 bases from J, the junction contained 8 bases not matched to a gene. Germline CDR1 reads SGHVS; CDR2 reads FNYEAQ. The CDR3 covers 16 residues. The CDR3 reads CASSLGVRDRNNEQFF. The CDR3, as DNA: TGTGCCAGCAGCTTAGGGGTAAGGGACAGAAACAATGAGCAGTTCTTC.